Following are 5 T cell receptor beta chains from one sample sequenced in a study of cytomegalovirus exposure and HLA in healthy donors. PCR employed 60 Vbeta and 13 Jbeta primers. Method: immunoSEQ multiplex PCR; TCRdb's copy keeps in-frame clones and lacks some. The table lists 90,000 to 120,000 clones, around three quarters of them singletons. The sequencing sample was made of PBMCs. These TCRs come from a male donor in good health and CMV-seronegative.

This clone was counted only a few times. CDR3 DNA: TGTGCCAGCATTAAGCCGGGACAGGGTACTGGCTACACCTTC. Translated, it gives CASIKPGQGTGYTF. This chain uses TRBV6-1 with TRBJ1-2; 9 bases match TRBD1. V was clipped by 7 bases and J by 7 bases; unmatched bases: 10. The CDR3 covers 14 residues. Germline CDR1 is MNHNS and CDR2 is SASEGT.

DNA of the CDR3: TGTGCCAGCACCGCGCGGGGTGTATATGGCTACACCTTC. Translation: CASTARGVYGYTF. The rearrangement links TRBV6-1 to TRBJ1-2; D gene unclear. The germline gives CDR1 MNHNS, CDR2 SASEGT. The CDR3 is 13 amino acids. V lost 7 bases and J 5 bases, leaving 14 bases between the germline ends.

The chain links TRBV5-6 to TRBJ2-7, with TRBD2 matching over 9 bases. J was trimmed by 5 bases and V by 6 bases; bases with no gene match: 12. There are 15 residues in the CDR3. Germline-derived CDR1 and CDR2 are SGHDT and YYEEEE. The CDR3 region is CASNSGTSSPHEQYF. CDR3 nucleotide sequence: TGTGCCAGCAACTCCGGGACTAGCTCTCCTCACGAGCAGTACTTC.

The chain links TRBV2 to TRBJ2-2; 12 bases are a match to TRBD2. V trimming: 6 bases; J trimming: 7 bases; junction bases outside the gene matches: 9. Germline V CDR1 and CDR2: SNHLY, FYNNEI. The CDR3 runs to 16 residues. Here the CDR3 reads CASSPRTSGNGGELFF. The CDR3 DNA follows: TGTGCCAGCAGCCCCAGGACTAGCGGGAACGGCGGGGAGCTGTTTTTT.

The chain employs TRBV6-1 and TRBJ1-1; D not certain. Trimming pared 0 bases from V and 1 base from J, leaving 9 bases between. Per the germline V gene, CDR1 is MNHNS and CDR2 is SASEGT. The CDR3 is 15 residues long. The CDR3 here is CASSEALVENTEAFF. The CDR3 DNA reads TGTGCCAGCAGTGAAGCGCTGGTAGAGAACACTGAAGCTTTCTTT.